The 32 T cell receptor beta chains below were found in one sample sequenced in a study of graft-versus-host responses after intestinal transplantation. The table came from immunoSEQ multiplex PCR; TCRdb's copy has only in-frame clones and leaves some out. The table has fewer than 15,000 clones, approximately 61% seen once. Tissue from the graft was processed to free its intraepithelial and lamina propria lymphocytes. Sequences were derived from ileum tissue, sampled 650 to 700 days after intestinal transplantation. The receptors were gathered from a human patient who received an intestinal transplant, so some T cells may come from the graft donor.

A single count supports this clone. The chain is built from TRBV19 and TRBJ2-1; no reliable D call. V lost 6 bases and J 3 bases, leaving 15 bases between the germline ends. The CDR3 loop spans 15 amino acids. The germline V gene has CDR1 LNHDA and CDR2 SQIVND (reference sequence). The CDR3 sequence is CASSPGPSDYNEQFF. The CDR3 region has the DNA TGTGCCAGTAGCCCAGGTCCCTCTGACTACAATGAGCAGTTCTTC.

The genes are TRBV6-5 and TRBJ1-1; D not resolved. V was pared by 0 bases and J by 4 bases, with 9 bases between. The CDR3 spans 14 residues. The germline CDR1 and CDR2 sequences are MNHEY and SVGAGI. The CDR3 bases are TGTGCCAGCAGTTACTCCGGGGAGGGCACTGAAGCTTTCTTT. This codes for CASSYSGEGTEAFF.

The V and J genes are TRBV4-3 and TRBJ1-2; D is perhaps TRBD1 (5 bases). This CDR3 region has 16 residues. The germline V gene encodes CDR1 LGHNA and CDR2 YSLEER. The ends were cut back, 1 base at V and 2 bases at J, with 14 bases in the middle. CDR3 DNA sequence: TGCGCCAGCAGCCAAGGCAGGGTGTGGTGGAACTATGGCTACACCTTC. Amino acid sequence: CASSQGRVWWNYGYTF.

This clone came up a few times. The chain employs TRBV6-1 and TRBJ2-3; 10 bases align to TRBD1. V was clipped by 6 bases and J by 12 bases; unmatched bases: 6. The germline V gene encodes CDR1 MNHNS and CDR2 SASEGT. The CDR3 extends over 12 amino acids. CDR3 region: CASRPGQGPQYF. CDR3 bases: TGTGCCAGCAGGCCGGGACAGGGGCCCCAGTATTTT.

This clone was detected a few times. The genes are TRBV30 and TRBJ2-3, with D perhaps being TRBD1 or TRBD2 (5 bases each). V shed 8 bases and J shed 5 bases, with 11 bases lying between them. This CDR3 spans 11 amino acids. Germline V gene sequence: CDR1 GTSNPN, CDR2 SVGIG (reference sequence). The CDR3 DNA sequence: TGTGCCGGGACCTCCCGAGATACGCAGTATTTT. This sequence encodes CAGTSRDTQYF.

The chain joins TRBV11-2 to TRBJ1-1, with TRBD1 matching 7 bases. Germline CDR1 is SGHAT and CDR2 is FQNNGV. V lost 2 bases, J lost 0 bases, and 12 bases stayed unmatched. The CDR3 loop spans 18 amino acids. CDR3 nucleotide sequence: TGTGCCAGCAGCTTAAGGCCCCCTGCGACAGGGTTGAACACTGAAGCTTTCTTT. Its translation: CASSLRPPATGLNTEAFF. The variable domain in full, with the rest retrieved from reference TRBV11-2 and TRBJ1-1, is EAGVAQSPRYKIIEKRQSVAFWCNPISGHATLYWYQQILGQGPKLLIQFQNNGVVDDSQLPKDRFSAERLKGVDSTLKIQPAKLEDSAVYLCASSLRPPATGLNTEAFFGQGTRLTVV.

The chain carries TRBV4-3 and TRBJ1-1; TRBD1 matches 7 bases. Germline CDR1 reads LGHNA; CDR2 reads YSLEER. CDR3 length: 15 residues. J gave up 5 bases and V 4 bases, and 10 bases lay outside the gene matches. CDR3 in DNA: TGCGCCAGCAGCCCGTCCCGACAGGGATTGACTGAAGCTTTCTTT. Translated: CASSPSRQGLTEAFF.

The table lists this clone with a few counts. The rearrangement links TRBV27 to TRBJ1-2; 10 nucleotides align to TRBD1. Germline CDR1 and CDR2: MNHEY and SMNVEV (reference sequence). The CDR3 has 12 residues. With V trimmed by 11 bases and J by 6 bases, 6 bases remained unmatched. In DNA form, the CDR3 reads TGTGCCCTCCGGGACAGGGGCCATGGCTACACCTTC. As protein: CALRDRGHGYTF.

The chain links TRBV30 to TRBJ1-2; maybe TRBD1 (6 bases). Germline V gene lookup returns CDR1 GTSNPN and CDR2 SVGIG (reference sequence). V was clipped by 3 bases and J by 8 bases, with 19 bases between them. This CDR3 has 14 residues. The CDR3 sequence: CAWRDGTSTLGYTF. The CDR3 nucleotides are TGTGCCTGGAGGGACGGGACAAGCACCCTAGGCTACACCTTC.

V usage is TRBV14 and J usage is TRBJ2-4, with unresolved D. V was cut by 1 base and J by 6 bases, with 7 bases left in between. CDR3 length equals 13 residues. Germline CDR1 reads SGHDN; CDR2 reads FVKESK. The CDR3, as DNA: TGTGCCAGCAGCCAAGGAGGCAGAAACATTCAGTACTTC. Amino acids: CASSQGGRNIQYF.

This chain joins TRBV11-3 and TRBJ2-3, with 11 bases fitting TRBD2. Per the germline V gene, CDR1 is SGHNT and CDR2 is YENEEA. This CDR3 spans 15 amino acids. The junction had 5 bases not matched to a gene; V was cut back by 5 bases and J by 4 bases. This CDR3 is CASSALAGGADTQYF. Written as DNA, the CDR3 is TGTGCCAGCAGCGCGTTAGCGGGGGGGGCAGATACGCAGTATTTT.

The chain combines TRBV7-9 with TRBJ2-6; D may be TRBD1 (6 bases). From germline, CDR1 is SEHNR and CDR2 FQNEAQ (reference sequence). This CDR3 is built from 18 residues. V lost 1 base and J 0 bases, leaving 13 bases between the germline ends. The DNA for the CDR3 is TGTGCCAGCAGCTTAGTGCAGGGGCGCCCCTCTGGGGCCAACGTCCTGACTTTC. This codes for CASSLVQGRPSGANVLTF.

CDR3 loop: CATSLTRGNARNQPQHF. CDR3 nucleotides: TGTGCCACCAGCCTAACAAGGGGAAACGCGCGCAATCAGCCCCAGCATTTT. The chain couples TRBV15 to TRBJ1-5; TRBD1 might be the D (5 bases). In germline, CDR1 is LNHNV, CDR2 YYDKDF (reference sequence). With 5 bases removed from V and 2 bases from J, the gap between germline ends came to 19 bases. The CDR3 runs 17 residues.

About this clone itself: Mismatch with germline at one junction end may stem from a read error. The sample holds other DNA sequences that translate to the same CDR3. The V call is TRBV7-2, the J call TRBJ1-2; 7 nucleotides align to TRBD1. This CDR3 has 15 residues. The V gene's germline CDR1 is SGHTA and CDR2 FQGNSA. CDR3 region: CASSLVPSGGAGYTF. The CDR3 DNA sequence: TGTGCCAGCAGCTTAGTTCCGTCAGGGGGAGCGGGCTATACCTTC. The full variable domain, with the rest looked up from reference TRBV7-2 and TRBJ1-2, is GAGVSQSPSNKVTEKGKDVELRCDPISGHTALYWYRQSLGQGLEFLIYFQGNSAPDKSGLPSDRFSAERTGGSVSTLTIQRTQQEDSAVYLCASSLVPSGGAGYTFGSGTRLTVV.

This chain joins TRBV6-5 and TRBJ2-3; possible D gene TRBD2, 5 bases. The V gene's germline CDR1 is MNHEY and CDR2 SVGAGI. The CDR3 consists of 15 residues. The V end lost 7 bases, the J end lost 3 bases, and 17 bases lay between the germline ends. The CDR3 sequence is CASTQIRGETDTQYF. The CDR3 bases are TGTGCCAGCACCCAAATTCGGGGAGAGACAGATACGCAGTATTTT.

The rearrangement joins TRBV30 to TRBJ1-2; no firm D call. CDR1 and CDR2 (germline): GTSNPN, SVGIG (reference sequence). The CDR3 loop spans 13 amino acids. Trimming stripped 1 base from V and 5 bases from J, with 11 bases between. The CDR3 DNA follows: TGTGCCTGGAGTGCTAAGGGAGGGTATGGCTACACCTTC. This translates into CAWSAKGGYGYTF.

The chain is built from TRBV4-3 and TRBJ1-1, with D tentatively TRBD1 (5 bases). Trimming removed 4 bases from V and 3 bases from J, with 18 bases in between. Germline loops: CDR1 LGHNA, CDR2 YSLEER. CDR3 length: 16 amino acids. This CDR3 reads CASSRVHGGGDTEAFF. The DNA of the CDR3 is TGCGCCAGCAGCCGGGTGCACGGGGGAGGGGACACTGAAGCTTTCTTT.

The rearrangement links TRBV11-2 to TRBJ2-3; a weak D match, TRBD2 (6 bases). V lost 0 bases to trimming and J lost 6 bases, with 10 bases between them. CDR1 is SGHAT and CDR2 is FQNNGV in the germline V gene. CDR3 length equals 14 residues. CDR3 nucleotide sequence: TGTGCCAGCAGCTTAGAGAGGAGGGTTGATACGCAGTATTTT. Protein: CASSLERRVDTQYF.

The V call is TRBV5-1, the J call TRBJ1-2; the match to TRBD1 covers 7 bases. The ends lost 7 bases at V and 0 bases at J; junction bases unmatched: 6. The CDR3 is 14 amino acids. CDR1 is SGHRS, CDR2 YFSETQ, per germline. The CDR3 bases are TGCGCCAGCGGCCCGGACAGGCCTAACTATGGCTACACCTTC. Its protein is CASGPDRPNYGYTF.

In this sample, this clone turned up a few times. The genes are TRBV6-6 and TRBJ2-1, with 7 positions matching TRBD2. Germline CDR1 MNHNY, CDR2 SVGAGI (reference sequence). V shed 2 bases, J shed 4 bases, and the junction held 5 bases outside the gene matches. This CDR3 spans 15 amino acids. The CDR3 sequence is CASSYGTNLYNEQFF. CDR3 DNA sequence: TGTGCCAGCAGTTACGGGACTAACCTATACAATGAGCAGTTCTTC.

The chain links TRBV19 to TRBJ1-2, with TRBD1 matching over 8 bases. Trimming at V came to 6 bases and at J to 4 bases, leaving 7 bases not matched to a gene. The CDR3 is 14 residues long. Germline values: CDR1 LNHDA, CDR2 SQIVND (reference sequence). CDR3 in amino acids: CASSRGQAVYGYTF. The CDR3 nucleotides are TGTGCCAGTAGCCGGGGACAGGCAGTCTATGGCTACACCTTC.

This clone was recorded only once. The CDR3 spells CASSIEGQFFTDTQYF. DNA for the CDR3: TGTGCCAGTAGTATTGAGGGACAGTTCTTCACAGATACGCAGTATTTT. The genes are TRBV19 and TRBJ2-3; 7 nucleotides agree with TRBD1. The germline CDR1 and CDR2 sequences are LNHDA and SQIVND (reference sequence). This CDR3 contains 16 residues. V lost 3 bases to trimming and J lost 2 bases; unmatched junction nucleotides: 8.

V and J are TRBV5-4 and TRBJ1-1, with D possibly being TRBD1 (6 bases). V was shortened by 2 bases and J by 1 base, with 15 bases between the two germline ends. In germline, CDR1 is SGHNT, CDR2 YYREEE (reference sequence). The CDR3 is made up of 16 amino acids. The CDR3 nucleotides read TGTGCCAGCAGCTTACTACAGGGAGGGGAGAACACTGAAGCTTTCTTT. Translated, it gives CASSLLQGGENTEAFF.

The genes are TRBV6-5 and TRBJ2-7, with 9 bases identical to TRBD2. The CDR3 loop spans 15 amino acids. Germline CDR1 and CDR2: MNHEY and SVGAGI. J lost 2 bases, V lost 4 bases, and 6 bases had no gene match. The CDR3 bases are TGTGCCAGCAGTTTTGGGCGGGGGGGCCCCTACGAGCAGTACTTC. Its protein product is CASSFGRGGPYEQYF.

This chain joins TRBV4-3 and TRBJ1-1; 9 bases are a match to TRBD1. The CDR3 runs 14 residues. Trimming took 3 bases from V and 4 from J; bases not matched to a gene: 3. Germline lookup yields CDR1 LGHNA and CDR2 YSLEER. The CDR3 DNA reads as TGCGCCAGCAGCCACGGGACAGGGTCCACTGAAGCTTTCTTT. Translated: CASSHGTGSTEAFF.

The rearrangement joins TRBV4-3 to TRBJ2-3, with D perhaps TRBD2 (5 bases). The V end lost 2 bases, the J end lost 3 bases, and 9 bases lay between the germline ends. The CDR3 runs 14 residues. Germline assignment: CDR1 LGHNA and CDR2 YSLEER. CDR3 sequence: CASSQIGVTDTQYF. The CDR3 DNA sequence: TGCGCCAGCAGCCAAATCGGGGTTACAGATACGCAGTATTTT.

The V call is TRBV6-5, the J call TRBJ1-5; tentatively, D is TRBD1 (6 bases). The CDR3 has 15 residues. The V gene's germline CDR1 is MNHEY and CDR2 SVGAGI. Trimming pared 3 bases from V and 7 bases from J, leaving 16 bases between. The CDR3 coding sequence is TGTGCCAGCAGTTATGGAGGGGGGGGCGGGCAGCCCCAGCATTTT. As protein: CASSYGGGGGQPQHF.

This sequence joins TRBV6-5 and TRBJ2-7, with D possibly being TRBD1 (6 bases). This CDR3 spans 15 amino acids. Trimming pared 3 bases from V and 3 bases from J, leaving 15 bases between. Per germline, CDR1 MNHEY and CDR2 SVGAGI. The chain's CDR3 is CASSYQRGTLYEQYF. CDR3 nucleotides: TGTGCCAGCAGTTATCAGAGGGGGACCCTCTACGAGCAGTACTTC.

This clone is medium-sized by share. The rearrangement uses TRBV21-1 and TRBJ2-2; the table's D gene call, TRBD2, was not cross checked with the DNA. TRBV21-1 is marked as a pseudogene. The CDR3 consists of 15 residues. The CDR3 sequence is CASSSYGSNTGELFF. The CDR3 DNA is TGTGCCAGCAGCTCTTACGGGAGCAACACCGGGGAGCTGTTTTTT.

CDR3 in amino acids: CASSVDSTTGGYGYTF. In nucleotides, the CDR3 is TGTGCCAGCAGCGTAGATTCCACGACAGGGGGCTATGGCTACACCTTC. The chain joins TRBV9 to TRBJ1-2; 9 bases line up with TRBD1. This CDR3 has 16 residues. The V gene's germline CDR1 is SGDLS and CDR2 YYNGEE. The J segment lost 4 bases and the V segment lost 0 bases, leaving 7 bases of the junction unmatched.

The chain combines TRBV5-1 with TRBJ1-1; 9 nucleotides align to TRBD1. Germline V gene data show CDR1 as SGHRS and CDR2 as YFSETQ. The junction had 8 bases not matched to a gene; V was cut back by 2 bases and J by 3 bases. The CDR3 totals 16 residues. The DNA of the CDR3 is TGCGCCAGCAGCTTCACAAGGGACAGGGTGTACACTGAAGCTTTCTTT. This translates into CASSFTRDRVYTEAFF. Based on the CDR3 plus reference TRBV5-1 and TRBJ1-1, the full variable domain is KAGVTQTPRYLIKTRGQQVTLSCSPISGHRSVSWYQQTPGQGLQFLFEYFSETQRNKGNFPGRFSGRQFSNSRSEMNVSTLELGDSALYLCASSFTRDRVYTEAFFGQGTRLTVV.

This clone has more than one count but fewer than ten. CDR3 loop: CATSRDREQPQHF. CDR3 DNA sequence: TGTGCCACCAGCAGGGACAGGGAACAGCCCCAGCATTTT. The chain links TRBV15 to TRBJ1-5, with 8 bases identical to TRBD1. CDR3 length: 13 residues. From germline, CDR1 is LNHNV and CDR2 YYDKDF (reference sequence). V lost 3 bases to trimming and J lost 7 bases; unmatched junction nucleotides: 2.